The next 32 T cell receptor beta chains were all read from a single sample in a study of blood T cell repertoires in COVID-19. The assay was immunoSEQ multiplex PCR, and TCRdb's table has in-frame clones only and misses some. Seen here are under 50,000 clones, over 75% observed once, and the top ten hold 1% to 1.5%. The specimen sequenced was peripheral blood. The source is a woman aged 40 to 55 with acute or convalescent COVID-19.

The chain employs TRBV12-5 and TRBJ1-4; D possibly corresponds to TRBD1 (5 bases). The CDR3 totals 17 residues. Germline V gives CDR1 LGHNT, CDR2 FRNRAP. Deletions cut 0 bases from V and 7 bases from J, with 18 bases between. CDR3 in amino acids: CASGLVGVRRRGEKLFF. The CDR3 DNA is TGTGCTAGTGGTTTGGTAGGGGTGCGGCGGCGGGGTGAAAAACTGTTTTTT.

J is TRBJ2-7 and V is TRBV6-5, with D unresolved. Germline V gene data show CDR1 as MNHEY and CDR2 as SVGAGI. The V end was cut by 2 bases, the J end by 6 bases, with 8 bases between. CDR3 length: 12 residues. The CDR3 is CASSYGEREQYF. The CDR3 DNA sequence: TGTGCCAGCAGTTACGGCGAGCGCGAGCAGTACTTC.

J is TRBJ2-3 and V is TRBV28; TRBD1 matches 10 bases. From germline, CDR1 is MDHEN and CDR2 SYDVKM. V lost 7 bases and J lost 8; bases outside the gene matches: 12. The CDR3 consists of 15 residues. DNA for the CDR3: TGTGCCAGCATCAGGGACAGGGGCGTTATTGGTACGCAGTATTTT. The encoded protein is CASIRDRGVIGTQYF. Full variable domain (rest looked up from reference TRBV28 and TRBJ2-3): DVKVTQSSRYLVKRTGEKVFLECVQDMDHENMFWYRQDPGLGLRLIYFSYDVKMKEKGDIPEGYSVSREKKERFSLILESASTNQTSMYLCASIRDRGVIGTQYFGPGTRLTVL.

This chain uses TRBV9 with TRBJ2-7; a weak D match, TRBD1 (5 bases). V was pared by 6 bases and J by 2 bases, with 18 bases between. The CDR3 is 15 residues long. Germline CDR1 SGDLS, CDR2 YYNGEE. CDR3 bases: TGTGCCAGCAACATGGCCACCACAGGCGCCTACGAGCAGTACTTC. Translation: CASNMATTGAYEQYF. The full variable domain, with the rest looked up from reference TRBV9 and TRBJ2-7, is DSGVTQTPKHLITATGQRVTLRCSPRSGDLSVYWYQQSLDQGLQFLIQYYNGEERAKGNILERFSAQQFPDLHSELNLSSLELGDSALYFCASNMATTGAYEQYFGPGTRLTVT.

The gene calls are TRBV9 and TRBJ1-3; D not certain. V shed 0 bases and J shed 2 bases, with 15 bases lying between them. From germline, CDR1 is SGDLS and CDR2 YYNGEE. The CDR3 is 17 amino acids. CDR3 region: CASSVGPGIYAGNTIYF. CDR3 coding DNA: TGTGCCAGCAGCGTAGGGCCGGGGATCTATGCTGGAAACACCATATATTTT.

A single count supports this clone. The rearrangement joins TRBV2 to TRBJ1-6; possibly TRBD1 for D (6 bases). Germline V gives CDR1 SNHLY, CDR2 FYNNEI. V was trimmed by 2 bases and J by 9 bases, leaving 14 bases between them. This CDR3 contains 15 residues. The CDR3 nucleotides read TGTGCCAGCAGTGAACGATCAGGGGTCGGTTCACCCCTCCACTTT. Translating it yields CASSERSGVGSPLHF.

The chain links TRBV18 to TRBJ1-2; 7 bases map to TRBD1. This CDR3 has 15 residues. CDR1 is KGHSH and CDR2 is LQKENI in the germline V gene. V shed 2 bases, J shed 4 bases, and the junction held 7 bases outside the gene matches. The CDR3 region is CASSPSQGDGYGYTF. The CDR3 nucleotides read TGTGCCAGCTCACCAAGCCAGGGGGATGGCTATGGCTACACCTTC.

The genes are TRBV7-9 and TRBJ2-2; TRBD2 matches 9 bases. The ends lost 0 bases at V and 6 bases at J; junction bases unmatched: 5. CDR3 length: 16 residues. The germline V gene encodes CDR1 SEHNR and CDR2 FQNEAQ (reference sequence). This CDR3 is CASSLAGGRASGELFF. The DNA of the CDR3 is TGTGCCAGCAGCTTAGCTGGCGGGAGGGCCTCCGGGGAGCTGTTTTTT.

CDR3 sequence: CASSPSSGQATRGYTF. The DNA for the CDR3 is TGTGCCAGCAGTCCCTCCTCGGGACAGGCCACAAGGGGCTACACCTTC. V and J are TRBV28 and TRBJ1-2, with 8 positions matching TRBD1. CDR1 and CDR2 from the germline V gene are MDHEN and SYDVKM. V lost 5 bases to trimming and J lost 8 bases; unmatched junction nucleotides: 16. The CDR3 is made up of 16 amino acids.

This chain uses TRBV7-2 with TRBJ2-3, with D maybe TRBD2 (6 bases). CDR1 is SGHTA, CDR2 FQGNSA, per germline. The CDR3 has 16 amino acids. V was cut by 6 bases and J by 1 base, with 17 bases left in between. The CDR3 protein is CASSQNFPGGTDTQYF. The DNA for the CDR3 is TGTGCCAGCAGTCAAAATTTCCCGGGGGGCACAGATACGCAGTATTTT.

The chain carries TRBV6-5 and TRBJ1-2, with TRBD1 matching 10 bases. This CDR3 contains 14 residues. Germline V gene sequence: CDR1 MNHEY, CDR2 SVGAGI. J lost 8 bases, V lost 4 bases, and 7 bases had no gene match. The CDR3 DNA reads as TGTGCCAGCAGTTCCGGGACAGGGGTATACGGCTACACCTTC. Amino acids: CASSSGTGVYGYTF.

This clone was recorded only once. The CDR3 spells CASSAHRMGLAGNQETQYF. In nucleotides, the CDR3 is TGTGCCAGCAGCGCACACAGGATGGGACTAGCGGGGAACCAAGAGACCCAGTACTTC. The V gene is TRBV7-8, the J gene TRBJ2-5; 13 nucleotides line up with TRBD2. The V and J ends lost 5 bases and 0 bases, in that order; junction bases with no gene match: 12. The CDR3 has 19 residues. The germline gives CDR1 SGHVS, CDR2 FQNEAQ.

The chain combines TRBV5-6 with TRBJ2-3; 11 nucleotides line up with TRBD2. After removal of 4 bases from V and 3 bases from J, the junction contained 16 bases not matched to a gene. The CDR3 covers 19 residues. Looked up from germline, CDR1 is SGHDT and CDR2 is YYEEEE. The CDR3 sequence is CASSARLAGTYWETDTQYF. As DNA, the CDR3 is TGTGCCAGCAGCGCCAGACTAGCGGGAACCTACTGGGAGACAGATACGCAGTATTTT.

The CDR3 loop reads CATTDRGPANYGYTF. Here the CDR3 DNA reads TGTGCCACCACCGACAGGGGACCGGCCAACTATGGCTACACCTTC. The chain combines TRBV15 with TRBJ1-2; TRBD1 aligns across 8 bases. Germline V lookup: CDR1 LNHNV, CDR2 YYDKDF (reference sequence). V dropped 7 bases and J dropped 2; count of bases not matched to a gene: 9. The CDR3 sequence is 15 residues long.

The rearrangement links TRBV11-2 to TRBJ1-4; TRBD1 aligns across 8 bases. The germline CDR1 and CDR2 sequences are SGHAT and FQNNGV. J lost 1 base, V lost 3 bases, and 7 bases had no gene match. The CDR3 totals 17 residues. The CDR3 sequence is CASSFRTGSITNEKLFF. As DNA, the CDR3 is TGTGCCAGCAGCTTCCGGACAGGGTCGATAACTAATGAAAAACTGTTTTTT.

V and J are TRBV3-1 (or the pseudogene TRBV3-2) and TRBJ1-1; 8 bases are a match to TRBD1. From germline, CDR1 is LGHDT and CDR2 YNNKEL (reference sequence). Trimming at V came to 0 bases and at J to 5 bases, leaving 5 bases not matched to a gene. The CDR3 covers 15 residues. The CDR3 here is CASSQEAGGLTEAFF. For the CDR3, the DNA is TGTGCCAGCAGCCAAGAAGCAGGGGGCTTGACTGAAGCTTTCTTT.

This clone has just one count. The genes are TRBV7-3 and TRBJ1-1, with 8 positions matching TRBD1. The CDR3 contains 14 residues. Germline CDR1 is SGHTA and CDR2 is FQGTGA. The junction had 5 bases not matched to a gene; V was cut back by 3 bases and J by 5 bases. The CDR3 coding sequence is TGTGCCAGCAGCTTTCAGGGGGCAGGAACTGAAGCTTTCTTT. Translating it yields CASSFQGAGTEAFF.

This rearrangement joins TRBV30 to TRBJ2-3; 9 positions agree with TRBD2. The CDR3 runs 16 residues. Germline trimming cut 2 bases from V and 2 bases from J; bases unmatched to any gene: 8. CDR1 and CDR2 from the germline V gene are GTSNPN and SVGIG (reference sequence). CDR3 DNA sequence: TGTGCCTGGAGTAGGGGGCTAGCGGGAAACACAGATACGCAGTATTTT. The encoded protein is CAWSRGLAGNTDTQYF.

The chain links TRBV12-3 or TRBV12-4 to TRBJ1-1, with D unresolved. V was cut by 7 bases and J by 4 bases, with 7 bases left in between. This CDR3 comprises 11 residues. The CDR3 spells CASKLGTEAFF. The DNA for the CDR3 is TGTGCCAGCAAGCTCGGCACTGAAGCTTTCTTT.

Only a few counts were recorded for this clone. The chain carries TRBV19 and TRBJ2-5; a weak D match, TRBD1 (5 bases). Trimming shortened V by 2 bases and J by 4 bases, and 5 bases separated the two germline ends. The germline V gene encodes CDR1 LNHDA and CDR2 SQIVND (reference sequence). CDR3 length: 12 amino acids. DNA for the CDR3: TGTGCCAGTAGTATAAGGGGAGAGACCCAGTACTTC. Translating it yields CASSIRGETQYF.

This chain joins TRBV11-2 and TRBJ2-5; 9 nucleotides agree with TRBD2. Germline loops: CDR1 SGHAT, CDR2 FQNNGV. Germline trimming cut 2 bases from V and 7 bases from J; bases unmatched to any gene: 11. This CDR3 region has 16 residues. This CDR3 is CASSLRVAGVIGTQYF. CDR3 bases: TGTGCCAGCAGCTTACGGGTAGCGGGGGTAATTGGGACCCAGTACTTC.

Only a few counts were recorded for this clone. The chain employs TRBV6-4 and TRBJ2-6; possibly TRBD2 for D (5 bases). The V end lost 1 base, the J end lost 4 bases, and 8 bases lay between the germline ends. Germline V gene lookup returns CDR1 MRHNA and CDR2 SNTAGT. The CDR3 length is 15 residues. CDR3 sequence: CASSDWRSGANVLTF. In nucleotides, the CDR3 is TGTGCCAGCAGTGACTGGAGGTCCGGGGCCAACGTCCTGACTTTC.

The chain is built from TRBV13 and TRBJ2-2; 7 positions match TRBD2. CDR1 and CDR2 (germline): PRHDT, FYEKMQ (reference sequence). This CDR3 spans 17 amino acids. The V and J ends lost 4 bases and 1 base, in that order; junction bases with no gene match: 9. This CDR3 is CASSSEGPGGNTGELFF. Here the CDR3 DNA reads TGTGCCAGCAGCTCCGAAGGGCCGGGGGGGAACACCGGGGAGCTGTTTTTT.

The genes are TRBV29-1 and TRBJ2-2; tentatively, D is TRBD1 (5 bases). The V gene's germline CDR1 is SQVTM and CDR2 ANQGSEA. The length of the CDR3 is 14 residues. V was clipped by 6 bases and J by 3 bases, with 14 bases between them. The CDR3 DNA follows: TGCAGCGTAAGGACAAGCTGGGACACCGGGGAGCTGTTTTTT. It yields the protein CSVRTSWDTGELFF.

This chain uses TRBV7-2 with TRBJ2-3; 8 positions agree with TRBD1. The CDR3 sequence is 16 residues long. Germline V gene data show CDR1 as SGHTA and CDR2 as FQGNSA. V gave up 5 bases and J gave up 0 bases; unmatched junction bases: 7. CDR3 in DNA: TGTGCCAGCAGCCCTTTGGGACAGGCGAGCACAGATACGCAGTATTTT. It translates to CASSPLGQASTDTQYF.

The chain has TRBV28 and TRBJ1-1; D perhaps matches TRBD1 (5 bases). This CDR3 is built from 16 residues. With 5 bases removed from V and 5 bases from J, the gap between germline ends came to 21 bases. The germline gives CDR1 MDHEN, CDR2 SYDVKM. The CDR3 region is CASSPTGSGGGTEAFF. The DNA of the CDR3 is TGTGCCAGCAGTCCAACGGGGAGCGGGGGGGGAACTGAAGCTTTCTTT.

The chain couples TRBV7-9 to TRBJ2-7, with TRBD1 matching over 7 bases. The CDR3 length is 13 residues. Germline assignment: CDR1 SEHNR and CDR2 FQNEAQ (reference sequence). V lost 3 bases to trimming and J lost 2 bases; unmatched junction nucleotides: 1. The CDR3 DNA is TGTGCCAGCAGCTTGCAGGGGGCCTACGAGCAGTACTTC. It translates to CASSLQGAYEQYF.

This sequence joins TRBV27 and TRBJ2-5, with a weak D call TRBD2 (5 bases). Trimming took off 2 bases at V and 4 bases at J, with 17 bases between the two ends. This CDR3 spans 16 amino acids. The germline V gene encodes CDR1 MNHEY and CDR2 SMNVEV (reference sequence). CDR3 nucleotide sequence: TGTGCCAGCAGTTTAAGGCTAGCTCCAACCCGAGAGACCCAGTACTTC. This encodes CASSLRLAPTRETQYF.

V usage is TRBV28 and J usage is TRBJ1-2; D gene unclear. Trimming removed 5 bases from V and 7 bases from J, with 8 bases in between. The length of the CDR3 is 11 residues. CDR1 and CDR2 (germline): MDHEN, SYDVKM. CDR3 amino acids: CASSDSSGYTF. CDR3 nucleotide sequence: TGTGCCAGCAGTGACTCAAGTGGCTACACCTTC.

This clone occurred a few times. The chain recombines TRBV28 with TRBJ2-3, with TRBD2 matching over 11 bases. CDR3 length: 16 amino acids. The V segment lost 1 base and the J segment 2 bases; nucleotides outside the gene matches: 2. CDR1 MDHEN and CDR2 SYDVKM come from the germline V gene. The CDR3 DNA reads TGTGCCAGCAGTTTATCTAGCGGGGGGATCACAGATACGCAGTATTTT. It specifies CASSLSSGGITDTQYF. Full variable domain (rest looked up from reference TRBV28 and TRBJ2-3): DVKVTQSSRYLVKRTGEKVFLECVQDMDHENMFWYRQDPGLGLRLIYFSYDVKMKEKGDIPEGYSVSREKKERFSLILESASTNQTSMYLCASSLSSGGITDTQYFGPGTRLTVL.

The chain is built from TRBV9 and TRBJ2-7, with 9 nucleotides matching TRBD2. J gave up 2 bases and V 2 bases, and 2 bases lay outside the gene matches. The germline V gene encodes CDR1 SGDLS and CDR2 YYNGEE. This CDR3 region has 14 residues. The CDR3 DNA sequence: TGTGCCAGCAGCGTTAGCGGGGGCCCCTACGAGCAGTACTTC. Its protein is CASSVSGGPYEQYF.

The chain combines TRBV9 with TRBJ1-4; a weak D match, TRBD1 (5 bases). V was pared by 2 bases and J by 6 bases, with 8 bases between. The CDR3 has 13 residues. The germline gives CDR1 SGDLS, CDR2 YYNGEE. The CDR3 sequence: CASSVDIDEKLFF. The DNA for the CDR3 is TGTGCCAGCAGCGTGGACATAGATGAAAAACTGTTTTTT.